This TCR beta chain was found in a study of OX40 agonist ivuxolimab in advanced cancers. The method was immunoSEQ multiplex PCR; TCRdb's version includes in-frame clones alone and lacks a portion of them. The sample contains tens of thousands of clones, about 87% of which appear only once. Germline lookup yields CDR1 SGHRS and CDR2 YFSETQ. V lost 2 bases and J 10 bases, leaving 13 bases between the germline ends. The CDR3 is 13 residues long. Sequenced material: CD4+ or CD8+ T cells sorted from blood, taken in a trial of the OX40 agonist ivuxolimab. The origin of this receptor is an adult with an advanced solid tumor such as melanoma, head and neck, liver or kidney cancer. The chain couples TRBV5-1 to TRBJ2-1; D remains unclear. For the CDR3, the DNA is TGCGCCAGCAGCTTAAACGTAGAAGGCGAGCAGTTCTTC. Translating it yields CASSLNVEGEQFF.